This T cell receptor beta chain was profiled in a study of T cells after yellow fever vaccination. Making TCR cDNA involved 5'RACE template switching, which added UMIs and a universal primer site. TCRdb reanalysed the 5' RACE reads using MiXCR and keeps one entry per CDR3 protein. This table holds about 370,000 distinct CDR3 sequences, about 9.9% found once. This clonotype occurred many times. Germline-derived CDR1 and CDR2 are DFQATT and SNEGSKA (reference sequence). The CDR3 is 11 amino acids. With V trimmed by 7 bases and J by 8 bases, 1 base remained unmatched. Sequences were derived from PBMCs, sampled on the day of the first yellow fever vaccination. The chain carries TRBV20-1 and TRBJ2-1; 11 nucleotides align to TRBD1. This receptor was taken from a man aged 18 to 30 who received the YFV17D yellow fever vaccine. This chain's CDR3 is CSVDRGHEQFF. The CDR3 nucleotides read TGCAGTGTGGACAGGGGGCATGAGCAGTTCTTC.